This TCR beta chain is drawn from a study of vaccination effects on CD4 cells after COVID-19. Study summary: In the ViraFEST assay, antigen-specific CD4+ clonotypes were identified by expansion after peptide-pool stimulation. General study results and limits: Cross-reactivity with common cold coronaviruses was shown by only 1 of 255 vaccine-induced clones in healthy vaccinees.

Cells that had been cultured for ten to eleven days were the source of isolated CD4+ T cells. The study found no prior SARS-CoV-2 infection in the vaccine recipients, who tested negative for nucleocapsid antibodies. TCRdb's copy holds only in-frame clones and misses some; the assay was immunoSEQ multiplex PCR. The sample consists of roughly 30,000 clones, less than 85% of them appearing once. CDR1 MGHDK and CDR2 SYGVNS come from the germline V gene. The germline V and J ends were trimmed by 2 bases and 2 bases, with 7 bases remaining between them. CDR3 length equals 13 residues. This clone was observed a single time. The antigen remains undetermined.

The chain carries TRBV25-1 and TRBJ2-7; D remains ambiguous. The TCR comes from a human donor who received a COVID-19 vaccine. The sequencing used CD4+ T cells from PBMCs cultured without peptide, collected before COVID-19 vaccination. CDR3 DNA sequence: TGTGCCAGCAGTGAAGGGATGGCCTACGAGCAGTACTTC. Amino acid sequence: CASSEGMAYEQYF.